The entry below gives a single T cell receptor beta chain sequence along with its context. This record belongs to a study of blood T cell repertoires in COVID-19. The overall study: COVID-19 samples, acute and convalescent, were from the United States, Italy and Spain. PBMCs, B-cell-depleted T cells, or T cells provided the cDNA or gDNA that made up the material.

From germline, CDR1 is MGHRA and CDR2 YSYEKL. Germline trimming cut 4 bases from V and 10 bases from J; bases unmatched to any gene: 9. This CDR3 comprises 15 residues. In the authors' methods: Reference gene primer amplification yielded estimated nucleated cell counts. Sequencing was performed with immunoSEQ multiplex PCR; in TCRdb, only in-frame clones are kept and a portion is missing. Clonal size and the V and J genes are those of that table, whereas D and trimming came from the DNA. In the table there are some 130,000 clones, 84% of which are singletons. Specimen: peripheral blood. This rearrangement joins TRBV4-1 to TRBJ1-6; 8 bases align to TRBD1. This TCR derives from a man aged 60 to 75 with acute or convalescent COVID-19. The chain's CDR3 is CASSLTGQGGSPLHF. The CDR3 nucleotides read TGCGCCAGCAGCCTGACCGGACAGGGAGGATCACCCCTCCACTTT.